The rows below give T cell receptor beta chains drawn from one sample of a study of cytomegalovirus exposure and HLA in healthy donors. This table comes from immunoSEQ multiplex PCR, and its TCRdb copy is limited to in-frame clones, with some not included. The sample lists about 240,000 clones; about 80% were seen once. Sequencing was performed on PBMCs. The receptors come from a woman aged 55 to 70 in good health and CMV-seropositive. Each CDR3 is given with its conserved first and last residue. The D gene is left open where the match is weak.

D gene | V gene | CDR3 protein
. | TRBV9 | CASSVCHFSNQPQHF
TRBD2 | TRBV18 | CASSPGLAETYEQYF
. | TRBV19 | CASSGRDTEAFF
TRBD1 | TRBV18 | CASSRQGESVGYTF
TRBD2 | TRBV7-7 | CASSPGTSGDTQYF
. | TRBV7-9 | CSSSSWRAVRNEKLFF
TRBD2 | TRBV5-1 | CASSLLGRAYEQYF
TRBD1 | TRBV4-1 | CASRQGLGQDQPQHF
TRBD2 | TRBV19 | CASSMGLAGYNEQFF
. | TRBV9 | CASSVGLGGEQFF
. | TRBV11-3 | CASSLSGMNTEAFF
. | TRBV27 | CASSWATAYEQYF
. | TRBV7-9 | CASSLVELGTDTQYF
. | TRBV7-3 | CASSSGKNTEAFF
. | TRBV5-4 | CASSSTPFVDNGPSLHF
. | TRBV11-2 | CASSLDLESPGHF
. | TRBV7-8 | CASGQGWGPETQYF
. | TRBV7-2 | CASRRGRDGGELFF
. | TRBV4-1 | CASSLKTGSYEQYF
. | TRBV29-1 | CSVPRGQVGYTF
. | TRBV4-1 | CASSQSPRTADYTIYF
TRBD1 | TRBV15 | CATSNDRGPYEQYF
. | TRBV4-1 | CASSQAWSGDTQYF
TRBD1 | TRBV6-5 | CASSPGGAKAEAFF
. | TRBV19 | CASSFRGPREQYF
. | TRBV6-6 | CASRPAGGSTDTQYF
TRBD1 | TRBV18 | CASSPTRRWGQVNQPQHF
TRBD1 | TRBV30 | CAWSHGDRFYGYTF